These T cell receptor beta chains were read from a single sample in a study of human T cells and chemical hapten exposure. TCRdb fed the RACE reads into MiXCR, producing one record per CDR3 protein. The table has roughly 110,000 distinct CDR3 sequences, about 12% seen once. Sequenced material: whole blood, taken in connection with sensitization to the hapten diphenylcyclopropenone (DPC). The receptors were gathered from a woman aged 45 to 65 with alopecia areata. Some clones in this sample may be carry-over from other donors' samples. CDR3s include the opening cysteine and the closing phenylalanine or tryptophan. The D gene is left open where the match is weak. Some rows have no size entry. The others give once, few or many, or a class for an expanded clone.

D	V	size	J	DNA	CDR3
-	TRBV3-1	many	TRBJ1-1	TGTGCCAGCAGCTGGGGACCCTCAGGCACTGAAGCTTTCTTT	CASSWGPSGTEAFF
-	TRBV7-2	few	TRBJ1-5	TGTGCCAGCGGGGGGTATAGCAATCAGCCCCAGCATTTT	CASGGYSNQPQHF
-	TRBV7-2	many	TRBJ2-3	TGTGCCAGCAGCCTATCCCCGTTAGGGGTACCGTATTTT	CASSLSPLGVPYF
-	TRBV5-1	-	TRBJ2-7	TGCGCCAGCAGCTTGGATCCAGGGATCTCCTACGAGCAGTACTTC	CASSLDPGISYEQYF
TRBD2	TRBV19	-	TRBJ2-7	TGTGCCAGTAAGGAGACTAGCGGGGGCCAGAGCTACGAGCAGTACTTC	CASKETSGGQSYEQYF
TRBD1	TRBV3-1	-	TRBJ1-1	TGTGCCAGCAGCCACCGTGGACAGGGCTTTTACACTGAAGCTTTCTTT	CASSHRGQGFYTEAFF
TRBD1	TRBV7-2	-	TRBJ1-4	TGTGCCAGCAGCCGACAGGGGGCAAATGAAAAACTGTTTTTT	CASSRQGANEKLFF
-	TRBV6-5	many	TRBJ1-1	TGTGCCAGCAGGAGACAGACGAACACTGAAGCTTTCTTT	CASRRQTNTEAFF
-	TRBV5-6	few	TRBJ2-5	TGTGCCAGCAGCTTGGGGCAGTTAGAGACCCAGTACTTC	CASSLGQLETQYF
-	TRBV6-5	-	TRBJ2-2	TGTGCCAGCAGTCGATCGACCCTAATCACCGGGGAGCTGTTTTTT	CASSRSTLITGELFF
-	TRBV18	many	TRBJ2-4	TGTGCCAGCTCACCTACAGGGTTCAGAAACATTCAGTACTTC	CASSPTGFRNIQYF
-	TRBV7-6	-	TRBJ2-7	TGTGCCAGCAGCCGCGCTTTGTCCGAGCAGTACTTC	CASSRALSEQYF
-	TRBV6-5	-	TRBJ2-1	TGTGCCAGCAGTTCCCAGATAGGGGGCTACAATGAGCAGTTCTTC	CASSSQIGGYNEQFF
-	TRBV5-5	few	TRBJ1-3	TGTGCCAGCAGCTTTTCGGCCCTCTCTGGAAACACCATATATTTT	CASSFSALSGNTIYF
-	TRBV6-5	few	TRBJ2-5	TGTGCCAGCAGTTACTTGACAGCCCAAGAGACCCAGTACTTC	CASSYLTAQETQYF
-	TRBV28	-	TRBJ2-7	TGTGCCAGCAGCGCCCCGGCCCCCAGCTACGAGCAGTACTTC	CASSAPAPSYEQYF
-	TRBV29-1	few	TRBJ2-3	TGCAGCGTTGTTGAGGGATGGGGGGCAGATACGCAGTATTTT	CSVVEGWGADTQYF
TRBD1	TRBV28	few	TRBJ2-7	TGTGCCAGCAGCTCCGGACAGGGTGTGGGCGAGCAGTACTTC	CASSSGQGVGEQYF
-	TRBV20-1	many	TRBJ1-5	TGCAGTGCTGGGGGGGGCATATTAGGTAGCAATCAGCCCCAGCATTTT	CSAGGGILGSNQPQHF
-	TRBV6-5	few	TRBJ1-1	TGTGCCAGCAGTTACCGCCTTCAGACGAACACTGAAGCTTTCTTT	CASSYRLQTNTEAFF
-	TRBV7-2	many	TRBJ2-5	TGTGCCAGCAGCCTTGGGGGCTCCCAAGAGACCCAGTACTTC	CASSLGGSQETQYF
TRBD1	TRBV6-2/TRBV6-3	few	TRBJ1-6	TGTGCCAGCAGTTACCTGCCGGGGACAGGGCAGTTTTCCTCACCCCTCCACTTT	CASSYLPGTGQFSSPLHF
-	TRBV4-1	-	TRBJ1-2	TGCGCCAGCAGCCAAGATGCGAGGGCAGACCAGCTTCGTGGCTACACCTTC	CASSQDARADQLRGYTF
-	TRBV7-9	-	TRBJ1-5	TGTGCCAGCAGCGATACGGGGCATAGCAATCAGCCCCAGCATTTT	CASSDTGHSNQPQHF
-	TRBV7-6	-	TRBJ1-1	TGTGCCAGCAGCTTGACCAGGGCGAACACTGAAGCTTTCTTT	CASSLTRANTEAFF
TRBD1	TRBV2	-	TRBJ1-4	TGTGCCAGCAGGCTTGGAACAGGGGTTTCTAATGAAAAACTGTTTTTT	CASRLGTGVSNEKLFF
TRBD1	TRBV9	-	TRBJ2-5	TGTGCCAGCAGCGTTCAGGGGGCGAGTTATGAGACCCAGTACTTC	CASSVQGASYETQYF
-	TRBV3-1	few	TRBJ1-6	TGTGCCAGCAGACCAAGCAGCGGGGTTCATTCACCCCTCCACTTT	CASRPSSGVHSPLHF
-	TRBV7-2	few	TRBJ1-3	TGTGCCAGCAGTTCCGCAGGGTACACCATATATTTT	CASSSAGYTIYF
-	TRBV28	few	TRBJ1-5	TGTGCCAGCAGTTTGGTGTATGGCGATTCCCAGCCCCAGCATTTT	CASSLVYGDSQPQHF
-	TRBV7-2	-	TRBJ1-2	TGTGCCAGCAGCTGGACAGACTATGGCTACACCTTC	CASSWTDYGYTF
-	TRBV7-6	-	TRBJ2-5	TGTGCCAGCAGCTTGTTGGTGTCCGGGCCCGGCCCCGAGACCCAGTACTTC	CASSLLVSGPGPETQYF
-	TRBV14	few	TRBJ1-1	TGTGCCAGCAGCCGTGTCGTTGGGGAAGCTTTCTTT	CASSRVVGEAFF
-	TRBV4-3	-	TRBJ2-5	TGCGCCAGCAGCCAAGACTGGGGCCAAGAGACCCAGTACTTC	CASSQDWGQETQYF
-	TRBV29-1	many	TRBJ1-1	TGCAGCGTTGACTGGGGCGAAATGAACACTGAAGCTTTCTTT	CSVDWGEMNTEAFF
-	TRBV12-3/TRBV12-4	few	TRBJ1-1	TGTGCCAGCACCCTATCAAGAGGGGGGACTGAAGCTTTCTTT	CASTLSRGGTEAFF
-	TRBV28	-	TRBJ2-7	TGTGCCAGCAGGACAGGCTCCTACGAGCAGTACTTC	CASRTGSYEQYF
-	TRBV6-5	few	TRBJ1-4	TGTGCCAGCAGTTACAGGAGTAATGAAAAACTGTTTTTT	CASSYRSNEKLFF
TRBD1	TRBV6-2/TRBV6-3	-	TRBJ2-2	TGTGCCAGCAGTTACTCCGGACAGGGAAACACCGGGGAGCTGTTTTTT	CASSYSGQGNTGELFF
-	TRBV27	-	TRBJ2-7	TGTGCCAGCAGTTTGGCCAACCCGGGAGAATCCTACGAGCAGTACTTC	CASSLANPGESYEQYF
-	TRBV7-2	-	TRBJ2-4	TGTGCCAGCAGCCGACCATCCCTCAGTAACATTCAGTACTTC	CASSRPSLSNIQYF
-	TRBV18	-	TRBJ2-2	TGTGCCAGCTCACCACGAGCCCAAATGAACACCGGGGAGCTGTTTTTT	CASSPRAQMNTGELFF
-	TRBV2	few	TRBJ2-2	TGTGCCAGCAGTGAAGAGAAAGAAGCGACCTCAAGGTTTTTT	CASSEEKEATSRFF
TRBD2	TRBV24-1	few	TRBJ2-3	TGTGCCACCAGTAAGACTAGCGGGACGACGGGTACGCAGTATTTT	CATSKTSGTTGTQYF
TRBD2	TRBV6-5	-	TRBJ2-1	TGTGCCAGCAGTACGGGAGGGAGCTCCTACAATGAGCAGTTCTTC	CASSTGGSSYNEQFF
-	TRBV3-1	few	TRBJ2-1	TGTGCCAGCAGCCAAGAGAGCGCCATCGGAGATAATGAGCAGTTCTTC	CASSQESAIGDNEQFF